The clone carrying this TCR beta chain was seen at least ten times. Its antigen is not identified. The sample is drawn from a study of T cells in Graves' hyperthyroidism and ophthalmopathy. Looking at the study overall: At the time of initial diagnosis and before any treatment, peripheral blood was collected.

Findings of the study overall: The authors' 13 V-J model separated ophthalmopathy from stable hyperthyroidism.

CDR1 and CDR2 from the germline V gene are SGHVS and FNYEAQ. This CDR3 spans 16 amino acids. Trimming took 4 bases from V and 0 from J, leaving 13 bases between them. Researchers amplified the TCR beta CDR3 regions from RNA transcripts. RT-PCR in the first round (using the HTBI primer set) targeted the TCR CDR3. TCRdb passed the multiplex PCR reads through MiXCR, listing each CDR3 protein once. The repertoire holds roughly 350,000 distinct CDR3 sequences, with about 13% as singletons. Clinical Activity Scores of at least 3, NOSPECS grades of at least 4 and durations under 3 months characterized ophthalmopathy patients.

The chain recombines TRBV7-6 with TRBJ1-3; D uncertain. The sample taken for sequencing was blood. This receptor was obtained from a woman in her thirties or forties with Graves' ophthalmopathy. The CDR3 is CASSSSPSGSGNTIYF. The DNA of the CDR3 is TGTGCCAGCAGCTCATCACCCAGTGGCTCTGGAAACACCATATATTTT.